This TCR beta chain was sequenced in a study of T-cell reconstitution after alpha-beta-depleted transplantation in children. General observations from the study: It was reported that alpha-beta T cells came from several hundred expanded graft clones (about two months after transplant). One year post-transplant, T-cell counts and diversity were largely derived from T cells produced anew. Where some patients showed high TCRbeta diversity at day 60, it came from recipient T cells and thymic progenitors that had survived.

V lost 8 bases to trimming and J lost 7 bases, with 12 bases between them. CDR3 size: 13 residues. Germline V gene data show CDR1 as SGHVS and CDR2 as FNYEAQ. It was with unique molecular identifiers that the TCRbeta library was prepared. MiXCR, run by TCRdb on the PCR reads, gives a single entry per CDR3 protein. This table has a few hundred thousand distinct CDR3 sequences, approximately 7.3% appearing once. This clonotype was seen at least ten times. Its antigen remains unidentified. The sequences come from peripheral blood, collected 360 days after TCRalphabeta/CD19-depleted stem cell transplant. The sequence came from a female patient under 10 years old who had a stem cell transplant for Fanconi anemia, so the T cells may come from the graft donor. This chain connects TRBV7-6 to TRBJ1-6, with D unresolved. The DNA of the CDR3 is TGTGCCAGCCGTACAGCTAGAAATTCACCCCTCCACTTT. Its translation is CASRTARNSPLHF.